The entry below gives a single T cell receptor (beta chain) sequence along with its context. This entry is derived from a study of blood T cell repertoires in COVID-19. As for the study in general: The analysed material was cDNA or gDNA that came from T cells, B-cell-depleted T cells, or PBMCs.

Cohort 3 donors counted as recovered after two negative PCRs, clearance, or resolved symptoms. This CDR3 is built from 13 residues. Trimming took off 4 bases at V and 7 bases at J, with 10 bases between the two ends. The germline gives CDR1 SGHAT, CDR2 FQNNGV. Authors' methods: Quantification of nucleated cells was approximated via reference gene primer amplification. TCRdb's copy holds only in-frame clones and misses some; the assay was immunoSEQ multiplex PCR. Clonal size and the V and J genes are those of that table, whereas D and trimming came from the DNA. This repertoire shows 260,000 or so clones, 85% found once; its top ten account for 2% to 3%.

The chain joins TRBV11-2 to TRBJ1-4; D unclear. The origin of this receptor is a woman between 50 and 59 years old who had recovered from COVID-19. The sample comprised PBMCs or T cells enriched from blood (not recorded which). The CDR3 reads CASSSSIVEKLFF. For the CDR3, the DNA is TGTGCCAGCAGCTCCAGTATCGTTGAAAAACTGTTTTTT. Looking up the rest from reference TRBV11-2 and TRBJ1-4 gives the full variable domain: EAGVAQSPRYKIIEKRQSVAFWCNPISGHATLYWYQQILGQGPKLLIQFQNNGVVDDSQLPKDRFSAERLKGVDSTLKIQPAKLEDSAVYLCASSSSIVEKLFFGSGTQLSVL.